This is a list of T cell receptor beta chains from one sample in a study of Graves' ophthalmopathy and Graves' hyperthyroidism. TCRdb redid the calling of the multiplex PCR reads with MiXCR, one entry per CDR3 protein. The sample records about 170,000 distinct CDR3 sequences, over 35% being singletons. Sequenced input: peripheral blood. The receptors come from a woman aged 35 to 49 with Graves' ophthalmopathy. CDR3s include the opening cysteine and the closing phenylalanine or tryptophan. D genes are given only for firm matches. Size is omitted from some rows. Given values are once, few, many or a class for expanded clones.

CDR3: CASSLRRDRGSEQYF
DNA: TGTGCCAGCAGTTTAAGACGGGACAGGGGATCCGAGCAGTACTTC
J: TRBJ2-7
V: TRBV27
D: TRBD1
size: many

CDR3: CASSYTRQGGTIYF
DNA: TGTGCCAGCAGTTACACACGACAGGGAGGCACCATATATTTT
J: TRBJ1-3
V: TRBV6-5
D: TRBD1
size: many

CDR3: CAWCRAGDIQETQYF
DNA: TGTGCCTGGTGTCGGGCGGGGGATATTCAAGAGACCCAGTACTTC
J: TRBJ2-5
V: TRBV30
D: TRBD2
size: many

CDR3: CASSLGGTGAISGNTIYF
DNA: TGTGCCAGCAGCTTAGGGGGGACAGGGGCGATCTCTGGAAACACCATATATTTT
J: TRBJ1-3
V: TRBV11-2
D: TRBD1
size: many

CDR3: CAWSEELAGVTGELFF
DNA: TGTGCCTGGAGTGAAGAGCTAGCGGGAGTAACCGGGGAGCTGTTTTTT
J: TRBJ2-2
V: TRBV30
D: TRBD2
size: -

CDR3: CATSVGGTSYEQYF
DNA: TGTGCCACCAGTGTGGGGGGAACCTCCTACGAGCAGTACTTC
J: TRBJ2-7
V: TRBV24-1
D: -
size: many

CDR3: CASSEPLAGGSYEQYF
DNA: TGTGCCAGCAGTGAACCACTAGCGGGGGGATCCTACGAGCAGTACTTC
J: TRBJ2-7
V: TRBV25-1
D: TRBD2
size: many

CDR3: CASSLGTSGSLQETQYF
DNA: TGTGCCAGCAGCCTCGGGACTAGCGGGAGCCTGCAAGAGACCCAGTACTTC
J: TRBJ2-5
V: TRBV3-1
D: TRBD2
size: -

CDR3: CASSPDTYNSPLHF
DNA: TGTGCCAGCAGTCCTGACACTTATAATTCACCCCTCCACTTT
J: TRBJ1-6
V: TRBV12-3/TRBV12-4
D: -
size: many

CDR3: CASSEFRGGETQYF
DNA: TGCGCCAGCAGTGAGTTCAGGGGAGGGGAGACCCAGTACTTC
J: TRBJ2-5
V: TRBV10-1
D: -
size: -

CDR3: CASSLGLAVSGYEQYF
DNA: TGTGCCAGCAGTTTAGGACTAGCGGTTAGCGGCTACGAGCAGTACTTC
J: TRBJ2-7
V: TRBV12-3/TRBV12-4
D: TRBD2
size: -

CDR3: CASSGVEGGTEAFF
DNA: TGTGCCAGCAGCGGTGTTGAGGGAGGCACTGAAGCTTTCTTT
J: TRBJ1-1
V: TRBV11-2
D: -
size: many

CDR3: CASSSRGGLREQYF
DNA: TGTGCCAGCAGCTCTCGGGGGGGACTACGGGAGCAGTACTTC
J: TRBJ2-7
V: TRBV7-8
D: TRBD2
size: once

CDR3: CSAIRIDSPNTEAFF
DNA: TGCAGTGCTATTCGGATTGACAGTCCGAACACTGAAGCTTTCTTT
J: TRBJ1-1
V: TRBV20-1
D: -
size: many

CDR3: CASTTDGPQPQHF
DNA: TGTGCCAGCACCACAGATGGACCTCAGCCCCAGCATTTT
J: TRBJ1-5
V: TRBV12-3/TRBV12-4
D: -
size: many

CDR3: CASSGTPSGNTIYF
DNA: TGTGCCAGCAGTGGGACACCCTCTGGAAACACCATATATTTT
J: TRBJ1-3
V: TRBV2
D: -
size: -

CDR3: CATSDLRENTGELFF
DNA: TGTGCCACCAGTGATTTGCGGGAGAACACCGGGGAGCTGTTTTTT
J: TRBJ2-2
V: TRBV24-1
D: -
size: many

CDR3: CASSYSIARESYEQYF
DNA: TGTGCCAGCAGTTACTCGATCGCGCGGGAGAGCTACGAGCAGTACTTC
J: TRBJ2-7
V: TRBV6-5
D: TRBD2
size: -

CDR3: CASSLTGTLNTGELFF
DNA: TGTGCCAGCAGTTTGACGGGGACACTGAACACCGGGGAGCTGTTTTTT
J: TRBJ2-2
V: TRBV6-6
D: -
size: many

CDR3: CASSPGVLGELFF
DNA: TGTGCCAGCAGTCCAGGGGTCCTCGGGGAGCTGTTTTTT
J: TRBJ2-2
V: TRBV12-3/TRBV12-4
D: -
size: -

CDR3: CANSGERLSGNTIYF
DNA: TGTGCCAACTCCGGGGAGCGATTATCTGGAAACACCATATATTTT
J: TRBJ1-3
V: TRBV10-3
D: -
size: many